The 15 T cell receptor beta chains below come from one sample, sequenced in a study of long-term antiretroviral therapy in people with HIV (dated by TCRdb to 2022 to 2024). The immunoSEQ hsTCRB v3.0 assay was used at survey level resolution for TRB variable region sequencing. TCRdb took over this immuneACCESS table, retaining in-frame rearrangements with V and J assigned. Such tables are incomplete; in checked studies, under half of the missing clones stem from an unresolved V gene, and the remainder is unexplained. This sample is represented by tens of thousands of clones; roughly 82% of them were singletons. The ten largest clones add up to about 12% of the sample. The input for sequencing was unsorted PBMCs, taken 0.3 years after starting antiretroviral therapy. All receptors come from a man aged 18 to 30 with HIV.

This chain joins TRBV27 and TRBJ2-4, with D maybe TRBD1 (6 bases). The CDR3 is 13 residues long. Germline V gene sequence: CDR1 MNHEY, CDR2 SMNVEV (reference sequence). The V end lost 5 bases, the J end lost 10 bases, and 15 bases lay between the germline ends. CDR3: CASSHGDIGIQYF. The DNA for the CDR3 is TGTGCCAGCAGTCATGGGGACATTGGAATTCAGTACTTC.

The rearrangement joins TRBV14 to TRBJ1-2, with D possibly matching TRBD1 (5 bases). V shed 0 bases and J shed 3 bases, with 14 bases lying between them. The CDR3 has 16 amino acids. Germline V gene lookup returns CDR1 SGHDN and CDR2 FVKESK. The CDR3 DNA reads as TGTGCCAGCAGCCAAGAATCATTGGCAGGGCACTATGGCTACACCTTC. Protein: CASSQESLAGHYGYTF.

The chain joins TRBV25-1 to TRBJ2-5, with D perhaps TRBD1 or TRBD2 (6 bases each). Trimming left V 6 bases short and J 1 base short, with 18 bases between. CDR1 and CDR2 from the germline V gene are MGHDK and SYGVNS. The CDR3 has 16 residues. For the CDR3, the DNA is TGTGCCAGCAGCGACATTCCTCGGGGGCGCCAAGAGACCCAGTACTTC. Protein product: CASSDIPRGRQETQYF.

CDR3 nucleotide sequence: TGTGCCAGCAGCTTTGGATCGTCCTACGAGCAGTACTTC. It is translated as CASSFGSSYEQYF. The V call is TRBV7-2, the J call TRBJ2-7, with unresolved D. This CDR3 has 13 amino acids. Germline CDR1 reads SGHTA; CDR2 reads FQGNSA. Trimming stripped 3 bases from V and 1 base from J, with 7 bases between.

This clone appeared once. This sequence joins TRBV28 and TRBJ1-3, with a tentative D call TRBD1 (5 bases). The CDR3 has 17 residues. In germline, CDR1 is MDHEN, CDR2 SYDVKM. Trimming stripped 3 bases from V and 0 bases from J, with 15 bases between. CDR3 sequence: CASSFSGTASSGNTIYF. As DNA, the CDR3 is TGTGCCAGCAGTTTTTCCGGGACGGCGAGCTCTGGAAACACCATATATTTT.

The V call is TRBV11-3, the J call TRBJ2-7; no clear D. Trimming shortened V by 1 base and J by 0 bases, and 7 bases separated the two germline ends. The CDR3 length is 14 residues. Germline values: CDR1 SGHNT, CDR2 YENEEA. CDR3 sequence reads: CASSLGGSSYEQYF. The CDR3 nucleotides are TGTGCCAGCAGCTTAGGAGGCAGCTCCTACGAGCAGTACTTC.

This chain connects TRBV5-1 to TRBJ2-1; D unresolved. There are 16 residues in the CDR3. With 1 base removed from V and 0 bases from J, the gap between germline ends came to 11 bases. Germline V gives CDR1 SGHRS, CDR2 YFSETQ. The CDR3 bases are TGCGCCAGCAGCTTGAGGTGGCGGACCTCCTACAATGAGCAGTTCTTC. It encodes CASSLRWRTSYNEQFF. The variable domain in full, completed from reference TRBV5-1 and TRBJ2-1, reads KAGVTQTPRYLIKTRGQQVTLSCSPISGHRSVSWYQQTPGQGLQFLFEYFSETQRNKGNFPGRFSGRQFSNSRSEMNVSTLELGDSALYLCASSLRWRTSYNEQFFGPGTRLTVL.

The rearrangement links TRBV9 to TRBJ2-7; 9 nucleotides match TRBD1. With V trimmed by 1 base and J by 6 bases, 8 bases remained unmatched. CDR1 and CDR2 from the germline V gene are SGDLS and YYNGEE. CDR3 length: 15 residues. The CDR3 here is CASSVLGTGRGEQYF. The CDR3 bases are TGTGCCAGCAGCGTATTAGGGACAGGGAGGGGCGAGCAGTACTTC.

This clone was counted only a few times. The CDR3 DNA follows: TGTGCCAGCAGTTTCCTAGGGACAGGGGATTCTGGAAACACCATATATTTT. Its protein is CASSFLGTGDSGNTIYF. V is TRBV28 and J is TRBJ1-3; 10 bases are a match to TRBD1. The CDR3 is 17 amino acids. Looked up from germline, CDR1 is MDHEN and CDR2 is SYDVKM. J gave up 1 base and V 3 bases, and 6 bases lay outside the gene matches.

The chain is built from TRBV5-1 and TRBJ2-1; a possible D gene is TRBD2 (5 bases). In germline, CDR1 is SGHRS, CDR2 YFSETQ. This CDR3 has 18 amino acids. V lost 2 bases and J lost 8, with 26 bases in between. Here the CDR3 DNA reads TGCGCCAGCAGCTTTGTGCGTTTCACGAGGGATGGGTTGGATGAGCAGTTCTTC. This encodes CASSFVRFTRDGLDEQFF.

This chain joins TRBV6-1 and TRBJ2-7; D unclear. Per the germline V gene, CDR1 is MNHNS and CDR2 is SASEGT. The V end was cut by 4 bases, the J end by 4 bases, with 2 bases between. The CDR3 contains 10 residues. The CDR3 DNA reads TGTGCCAGCAGTGTTTACGAGCAGTACTTC. It specifies CASSVYEQYF.

V usage is TRBV6-5 and J usage is TRBJ2-7; 13 bases match TRBD2. V dropped 5 bases and J dropped 2; count of bases not matched to a gene: 3. The CDR3 spans 15 residues. The germline V gene encodes CDR1 MNHEY and CDR2 SVGAGI. CDR3 region: CASSQLAGGTYEQYF. CDR3 bases: TGTGCCAGCAGTCAACTAGCGGGAGGGACCTACGAGCAGTACTTC.

J is TRBJ1-2 and V is TRBV6-5, with unresolved D. Trimming shortened V by 6 bases and J by 4 bases, and 12 bases separated the two germline ends. The CDR3 runs to 13 residues. CDR1 is MNHEY and CDR2 is SVGAGI in the germline V gene. CDR3 DNA sequence: TGTGCCAGCAGACCGCCGGGAAGCTATGGCTACACCTTC. Amino acid sequence: CASRPPGSYGYTF.

The chain joins TRBV18 to TRBJ2-1; TRBD2 is a possible D gene (5 bases). The length of the CDR3 is 14 residues. Trimming took 3 bases from V and 4 from J, leaving 10 bases between them. Germline values: CDR1 KGHSH, CDR2 LQKENI. In nucleotides, the CDR3 is TGTGCCAGCTCACCCGTGTCGGGATACAATGAGCAGTTCTTC. Protein sequence: CASSPVSGYNEQFF.

This clone appeared a single time. The chain links TRBV2 to TRBJ1-2; D remains unclear. The length of the CDR3 is 14 residues. Trimming took off 8 bases at V and 2 bases at J, with 15 bases between the two ends. Germline values: CDR1 SNHLY, CDR2 FYNNEI. For the CDR3, the DNA is TGTGCCAGCTCCCTTCGAAGGCTCAACTATGGCTACACCTTC. Protein sequence: CASSLRRLNYGYTF.